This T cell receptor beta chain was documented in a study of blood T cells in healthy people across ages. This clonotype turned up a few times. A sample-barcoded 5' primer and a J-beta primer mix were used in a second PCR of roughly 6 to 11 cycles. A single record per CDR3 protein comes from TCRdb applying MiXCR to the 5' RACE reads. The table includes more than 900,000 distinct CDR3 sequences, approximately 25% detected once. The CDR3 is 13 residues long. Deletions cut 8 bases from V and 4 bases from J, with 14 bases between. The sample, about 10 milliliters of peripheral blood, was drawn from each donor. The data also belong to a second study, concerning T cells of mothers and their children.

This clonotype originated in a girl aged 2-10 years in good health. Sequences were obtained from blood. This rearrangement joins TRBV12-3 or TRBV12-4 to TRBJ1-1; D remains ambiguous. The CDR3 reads CASSDGRATEAFF. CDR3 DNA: TGTGCCAGCTCAGACGGGAGGGCCACTGAAGCTTTCTTT.